The next 18 T cell receptor beta chains were all read from a single sample in a study of identical twins listed by TCRdb under 2016. Preparation of the library involved 5' RACE. The instrument was an Illumina HiSeq 2000. Clones were called with MiXCR by TCRdb after fastp trimmed the public reads at Q25, and only in-frame beta chains were retained. All rows with the same CDR3 protein become a single entry with the most common DNA and genes. The sample table records about 1.7 million distinct CDR3 sequences; around 33% of these occur just once. Under 0.35% of the sample is in the top ten clones. Sequencing was done on a sample of cord blood. Every receptor here comes from a newborn girl in good health.

The chain has TRBV5-1 and TRBJ2-3; 12 nucleotides match TRBD2. The CDR3 extends over 17 amino acids. Trimming cost V 1 base and J 1 base; bases outside gene matches: 4. From germline, CDR1 is SGHRS and CDR2 YFSETQ. The CDR3 sequence: CASSLSSGGAGTDTQYF. CDR3 DNA: TGCGCCAGCAGCTTGTCTAGCGGGGGGGCAGGCACAGATACGCAGTATTTT.

Only a few counts were recorded for this clonotype. The chain employs TRBV5-1 and TRBJ2-2; TRBD1 aligns across 7 bases. There are 13 residues in the CDR3. V lost 4 bases to trimming and J lost 4 bases; unmatched junction nucleotides: 1. Germline CDR1 reads SGHRS; CDR2 reads YFSETQ. CDR3 DNA: TGCGCCAGCAGCCGGGACAGCACCGGGGAGCTGTTTTTT. It codes for CASSRDSTGELFF.

This clonotype appeared a few times. This sequence joins TRBV7-9 and TRBJ2-1, with a weak D call TRBD1 (6 bases). Germline V gene data show CDR1 as SEHNR and CDR2 as FQNEAQ (reference sequence). The CDR3 sequence is 15 residues long. V lost 3 bases, J lost 3 bases, and 12 bases lay in between. The CDR3 protein is CASSLTTGLYNEQFF. Here the CDR3 DNA reads TGTGCCAGCAGCTTGACGACAGGCCTCTACAATGAGCAGTTCTTC.

J is TRBJ2-3 and V is TRBV20-1; 9 nucleotides line up with TRBD1. Unmatched junction bases numbered 7, after V lost 2 bases and J lost 1 base. CDR1 is DFQATT, CDR2 SNEGSKA, per germline (reference sequence). The CDR3 loop spans 16 amino acids. The CDR3 region has the DNA TGCAGTGCTAGACCTTACCGGACAGGGGGCACAGATACGCAGTATTTT. Its protein is CSARPYRTGGTDTQYF.

Of note for this clonotype: Relative to the germline gene, one junction end is altered; a read error may explain this. The chain carries TRBV20-1 and TRBJ1-2; 10 bases line up with TRBD1. The CDR3 extends over 13 amino acids. Germline CDR1 reads DFQATT; CDR2 reads SNEGSKA (reference sequence). CDR3 DNA sequence: TGCAGTGCTAGAAGGGACAGGGGTTATGACTACACCTTC. Residues: CSARRDRGYDYTF.

The chain links TRBV7-2 to TRBJ1-3; D gene unclear. The CDR3 is 14 residues long. In germline, CDR1 is SGHTA, CDR2 FQGNSA. Trimming pared 5 bases from V and 4 bases from J, leaving 12 bases between. Here the CDR3 DNA reads TGTGCCAGCAGCCTCGGACCAACAGGAAACACCATATATTTT. Protein sequence: CASSLGPTGNTIYF.

The chain links TRBV5-6 to TRBJ1-2, with D possibly matching TRBD1 (6 bases). CDR3 length: 12 residues. Germline V gene lookup returns CDR1 SGHDT and CDR2 YYEEEE. V shed 5 bases and J shed 13 bases, with 18 bases lying between them. For the CDR3, the DNA is TGTGCCAGCAGGTTCCTTGAGGGGGGTGTCACCTTC. It codes for CASRFLEGGVTF.

The chain uses TRBV2 and TRBJ2-1; weak D call: TRBD1 (6 bases). The CDR3 has 15 residues. V was pared by 3 bases and J by 4 bases, with 13 bases between. CDR1 SNHLY and CDR2 FYNNEI come from the germline V gene. The DNA for the CDR3 is TGTGCCAGCAGTGAGGTTTACAGGGAGTACAATGAGCAGTTCTTC. It is translated as CASSEVYREYNEQFF.

The rearrangement links TRBV6-1 to TRBJ1-1; perhaps TRBD1 as D (5 bases). Trimming removed 0 bases from V and 4 bases from J, with 15 bases in between. The germline V gene encodes CDR1 MNHNS and CDR2 SASEGT. This CDR3 contains 16 residues. The CDR3 loop reads CASSEALQGRGTEAFF. The CDR3 DNA is TGTGCCAGCAGTGAAGCGCTTCAGGGCCGGGGCACTGAAGCTTTCTTT.

The chain couples TRBV28 to TRBJ2-5; D tentatively fits TRBD1 or TRBD2 (5 bases each). Germline V gene data show CDR1 as MDHEN and CDR2 as SYDVKM. The V end lost 3 bases, the J end lost 4 bases, and 15 bases lay between the germline ends. This CDR3 region has 15 residues. The CDR3 region has the DNA TGTGCCAGCAGTTTCTTACGGACTGGGGGAGAGACCCAGTACTTC. It encodes CASSFLRTGGETQYF. Based on the CDR3 plus reference TRBV28 and TRBJ2-5, the full variable domain is DVKVTQSSRYLVKRTGEKVFLECVQDMDHENMFWYRQDPGLGLRLIYFSYDVKMKEKGDIPEGYSVSREKKERFSLILESASTNQTSMYLCASSFLRTGGETQYFGPGTRLLVL.

This clonotype was seen a few times. This chain links TRBV28 with TRBJ1-5; unclear D gene. The CDR3 sequence is 16 residues long. Trimming cost V 3 bases and J 0 bases, with 12 bases left between them. From germline, CDR1 is MDHEN and CDR2 SYDVKM. The CDR3 DNA follows: TGTGCCAGCAGTTTCCCGGGTGCATATAGCAATCAGCCCCAGCATTTT. It specifies CASSFPGAYSNQPQHF. Filled out from reference TRBV28 and TRBJ1-5, the complete variable domain reads DVKVTQSSRYLVKRTGEKVFLECVQDMDHENMFWYRQDPGLGLRLIYFSYDVKMKEKGDIPEGYSVSREKKERFSLILESASTNQTSMYLCASSFPGAYSNQPQHFGDGTRLSIL.

This clonotype appeared a few times. The genes are TRBV3-1 and TRBJ2-7, with D tentatively TRBD2 (5 bases). The better agreement between TRBJ2-4 and the DNA end casts doubt on the J call. Germline CDR1 reads LGHDT; CDR2 reads YNNKEL (reference sequence). CDR3 length: 14 amino acids. CDR3 nucleotides: TGTGCCAGCAGCCAGCTTGGAGGCAAAAACATTCAGTACTTC. Translated: CASSQLGGKNIQYF.

This clonotype occurred a few times. The chain links TRBV28 to TRBJ2-1; D may be TRBD1 or TRBD2 (5 bases each). The CDR3 runs to 16 residues. Germline CDR1 reads MDHEN; CDR2 reads SYDVKM. V lost 1 base and J lost 0, with 10 bases in between. In DNA form, the CDR3 reads TGTGCCAGCAGTTTATCGGGGCGGAGCTCCTACAATGAGCAGTTCTTC. It yields the protein CASSLSGRSSYNEQFF.

This chain uses TRBV2 with TRBJ2-7, with D possibly TRBD2 on 5 matching bases. Germline CDR1 and CDR2: SNHLY and FYNNEI. Trimming took 1 base from V and 2 from J, leaving 12 bases between them. This CDR3 contains 15 residues. CDR3: CASSEGLADPYEQYF. The CDR3, as DNA: TGTGCCAGCAGTGAAGGGCTAGCAGACCCCTACGAGCAGTACTTC. Full variable domain (missing parts from reference TRBV2 and TRBJ2-7): EPEVTQTPSHQVTQMGQEVILRCVPISNHLYFYWYRQILGQKVEFLVSFYNNEISEKSEIFDDQFSVERPDGSNFTLKIRSTKLEDSAMYFCASSEGLADPYEQYFGPGTRLTVT.

This clonotype came up many times. With a much larger clone just one base away, this may be a read error. The gene calls are TRBV7-2 and TRBJ2-7; weak D call: TRBD2 (6 bases). From germline, CDR1 is SGHTA and CDR2 FQGNSA. Trimming removed 0 bases from V and 3 bases from J, with 6 bases in between. The CDR3 is made up of 13 amino acids. The CDR3 nucleotides read TGTGCCAGCAGCTTAGCGACTAGCTACGAGCAGTACTTC. Translation gives CASSLATSYEQYF.

Worth noting for this clonotype: The junction differs from germline at one of its ends, possibly a read error. This chain connects TRBV18 to TRBJ2-3; D perhaps matches TRBD2 (6 bases). CDR3 length equals 15 residues. CDR1 and CDR2 (germline): KGHSH, LQKENI. CDR3: CASSRDSPPTDAQYF. The CDR3 bases are TGTGCCAGCTCTCGGGACTCACCTCCCACAGATGCGCAGTATTTT.

This clonotype was recorded a few times. The V call is TRBV20-1, the J call TRBJ1-5; no clear D gene. V was pared by 4 bases and J by 6 bases, with 7 bases between. The V gene's germline CDR1 is DFQATT and CDR2 SNEGSKA (reference sequence). The CDR3 is made up of 11 amino acids. In DNA form, the CDR3 reads TGCAGTGCTACCCGCGCTCAGCCCCAGCATTTT. Its protein is CSATRAQPQHF.

This chain links TRBV20-1 with TRBJ1-2, with 7 bases that match TRBD1. V was clipped by 5 bases and J by 8 bases; unmatched bases: 2. The CDR3 sequence is 10 residues long. Germline CDR1 DFQATT, CDR2 SNEGSKA (reference sequence). DNA for the CDR3: TGCAGTGCTCCGGGACAGGGCTACACCTTC. Translated: CSAPGQGYTF.